The TCR beta chain described here comes from a study of T-cell memory formation after mild COVID-19 (dated by TCRdb to the early 2020s). With regard to the full study: TCR sequence clusters from the two donors were largely donor specific. In two donors, T-cell clones that expanded and contracted after mild COVID-19 were tracked by sequencing TCRalpha and TCRbeta repertoires over time. Two young, previously healthy adult volunteers, one female and one male, were included in the cohort. Findings and caveats that apply to the study as a whole: SARS-CoV-2 specificity was not confirmed for the second-wave clones peaking on day 37. Some responding clones were detected in pre-infection memory, which suggested that pre-existing cross-reactive memory T cells had joined the SARS-CoV-2 response. Clones that contracted from day 15 to 85 showed balanced CD4/CD8 phenotypes, whereas a second wave of clones that expanded from day 15 to 37 leaned towards CD4+. Only a couple of mild cases were covered by the study, and larger cohorts that include severe cases with pre-infection samples were considered necessary. Contracting CD4+ clones were found mainly in CM and EM memory subsets, while CD8+ clones were enriched in EMRA.

The sequencer listed for this sample is Illumina NovaSeq 6000. TCRalpha and TCRbeta cDNA libraries were constructed by 5'RACE with constant-segment primers, with sample barcodes and unique molecular identifiers being introduced. Trizol reagent was used to extract RNA from every sample. The libraries were amplified in two PCR steps, and the second step added a second sample barcode and Illumina TruSeq adapters. The libraries were sequenced on an Illumina NovaSeq using 2 x 150 bp paired-end reads. The study's own analysis went as follows. With migec v1.2.7, reads were demultiplexed and then collapsed into UMI-guided consensus sequences. Using mixcr v2.1.11, the UMI consensuses were aligned to TRA and TRB V and J templates and assembled into clonotypes. A clonotype was counted as expanded or contracted only when both edgeR and NoisET called the clonotype significant, with the noise models trained on biological replicates. For edgeR calls, the cutoffs were a false discovery rate-adjusted p below 0.01 and a log2 fold-change threshold of 1. As an exploratory analysis of dynamics, max-normalized trajectories of the 1000 most abundant clonotypes were examined with PCA combined with hierarchical clustering. Each responding clone was given a CD4 or CD8 phenotype based on the CD4+ and CD8+ repertoires, which had been sequenced separately. TCRdb cleaned the public reads at Q25 with fastp, built clones with MiXCR and kept in-frame beta chains. Rows matching on CDR3 protein sequence are summarized as one entry with the most common DNA and genes. TCRdb, not the authors, supplied the V and J calls. The sample includes hundreds of thousands of distinct CDR3 sequences, with 20% observed a single time. The top ten clonotypes cover over 20% of the sample.

The CDR3 goes from the cysteine to the phenylalanine over 15 residues. Of all the DNA, just the CDR3 is kept, 45 bases in frame from base 1. From the germline V gene, CDR1 is LGHNA and CDR2 is YSLEER. V sheds 0 bases and J sheds 5 bases, leaving 14 bases between their ends. Ficoll-Paque density gradient centrifugation was the method used to isolate PBMCs. This clonotype was counted a few times. Its antigen specificity is not known. Base qualities are not provided; no much larger clone lies one nucleotide away. The source is a man younger than 35 who had mild COVID-19 (a few samples of this study predate the infection). The sample titles of this study are shuffled in the database, so cell type and time point are left out; the donor was told from shared clones. Material: PBMCs or a T cell subset sorted from them (not recorded which). The chain was built from TRBV4-3 and TRBJ2-7; perhaps TRBD2 is the D gene, with 6 bases matching. The DNA reads as follows: TGCGCCAGCAGCCAAGAGGCCCGGGGGTTTCACGAGCAGTACTTC. Protein translation: CASSQEARGFHEQYF.